A selection of T cell receptor beta chains follows, all from one sample in a study of T cell responses to AZD1222 COVID-19 vaccine. Only in-frame clones appear in the TCRdb table, and some are missing; sequencing was by immunoSEQ multiplex PCR. The data show 90,000 to 150,000 clones, approximately 88% seen once. The specimen comprised peripheral blood, sampled on day 0 of AZD1222 vaccination. The receptors derive from an adult in good health. The CDR3 runs from the conserved cysteine through the conserved F or W.

V gene,CDR3 length,J gene,CDR3 protein
TRBV6-5,13,TRBJ1-1,CASSYEGQGGAFF
TRBV9,14,TRBJ2-7,CASSPTAYVHEQYF
TRBV6-5,14,TRBJ1-1,CASNAGGPIIEAFF
TRBV7-2,15,TRBJ1-1,CASSLETAVNTEAFF
TRBV27,13,TRBJ1-6,CASSPGLNSPLHF
TRBV5-4,15,TRBJ2-6,CASSLVLAGANVLTF
TRBV27,13,TRBJ2-5,CASSWTAQETQYF
TRBV3-1/TRBV3-2,15,TRBJ2-3,CASSQMSGYTDTQYF
TRBV6-2/TRBV6-3,14,TRBJ1-1,CASSPRGGSTEAFF
TRBV5-1,14,TRBJ2-1,CASSKGDRVDEQFF
TRBV6-5,14,TRBJ2-1,CASTRTSGNNEQFF
TRBV7-2,14,TRBJ1-2,CASTTDRGNGGYTF
TRBV7-2,16,TRBJ1-6,CASSLHSPGPNSPLHF
TRBV7-2,14,TRBJ2-7,CASSLSGGLYEQYF
TRBV12-3/TRBV12-4,13,TRBJ2-3,CASKRGGGDTQYF
TRBV18,11,TRBJ2-5,CASTRGETQYF
TRBV7-2,16,TRBJ2-3,CASSLRGGRGTDTQYF
TRBV11-2,13,TRBJ1-6,CASSPGGSSPLHF
TRBV2,14,TRBJ1-5,CASKPQGGVQPQHF
TRBV5-4,16,TRBJ1-1,CASSLGGGAGATEAFF
TRBV3-1/TRBV3-2,15,TRBJ2-1,CASTPGSGGRDEQFF
TRBV4-3,17,TRBJ2-7,CASSQGTGTYLYDEQYF